Below, 5 T cell receptor beta chains from the same sample are listed, as sequenced in a study of T cell repertoires in cytomegalovirus infection. The antigens these receptors bind are not known. Each CDR3 protein is one row after TCRdb ran MiXCR on the reads. The sample holds a few hundred thousand distinct CDR3 sequences; about 35% are singletons and the top ten take less than 15%. This sample comprised cultured PBMCs, obtained from culture after CMV antigen stimulation. The receptors were sampled from a human donor in good health (CMV status not recorded). Some clones in this sample may be carry-over from other donors' samples.

Many counts were recorded for this clonotype. The chain combines TRBV7-2 with TRBJ1-1; D is perhaps TRBD1 (6 bases). There are 15 residues in the CDR3. In germline, CDR1 is SGHTA, CDR2 FQGNSA. The V end lost 5 bases, the J end lost 0 bases, and 13 bases lay between the germline ends. This CDR3 is CASSPGTTMNTEAFF. DNA of the CDR3: TGTGCCAGCAGCCCCGGGACAACCATGAACACTGAAGCTTTCTTT.

This chain uses TRBV6-1 with TRBJ2-1; the match to TRBD2 covers 7 bases. The CDR3 has 14 amino acids. The V and J ends lost 10 bases and 3 bases, in that order; junction bases with no gene match: 9. Germline CDR1 MNHNS, CDR2 SASEGT. For the CDR3, the DNA is TGTGCCACCCAGCGGGAATGGAACTACAATGAGCAGTTCTTC. Translated, it gives CATQREWNYNEQFF.

In its sample, this clonotype was seen a few times. The chain is built from TRBV7-2 and TRBJ1-3; D may be TRBD1 (6 bases). Per the germline V gene, CDR1 is SGHTA and CDR2 is FQGNSA. The CDR3 contains 15 residues. The V gene lost 2 bases and the J gene lost 4 bases, with 12 bases spanning the gap. The CDR3 protein is CASSLMWGQGNTIYF. The DNA for the CDR3 is TGTGCCAGCAGCTTAATGTGGGGACAAGGAAACACCATATATTTT.

This clonotype was picked up a small number of times. The V gene is TRBV7-8, the J gene TRBJ2-1, with D possibly called TRBD1 or TRBD2 (5 bases each). The V gene lost 5 bases and the J gene lost 6 bases, with 11 bases spanning the gap. This CDR3 spans 13 amino acids. The germline V gene encodes CDR1 SGHVS and CDR2 FQNEAQ. DNA for the CDR3: TGTGCCAGCAGCACGAGGGACGGCAATGAGCAGTTCTTC. Protein product: CASSTRDGNEQFF.

The V gene is TRBV7-6, the J gene TRBJ2-5, with D possibly being TRBD1 or TRBD2 (5 bases each). V gave up 5 bases and J gave up 1 base, with 14 bases separating them. The CDR3 extends over 15 amino acids. The germline gives CDR1 SGHVS, CDR2 FNYEAQ. The CDR3 bases are TGTGCCAGCAGCCCTCCCATAGGGACCCAAGAGACCCAGTACTTC. Its protein product is CASSPPIGTQETQYF.